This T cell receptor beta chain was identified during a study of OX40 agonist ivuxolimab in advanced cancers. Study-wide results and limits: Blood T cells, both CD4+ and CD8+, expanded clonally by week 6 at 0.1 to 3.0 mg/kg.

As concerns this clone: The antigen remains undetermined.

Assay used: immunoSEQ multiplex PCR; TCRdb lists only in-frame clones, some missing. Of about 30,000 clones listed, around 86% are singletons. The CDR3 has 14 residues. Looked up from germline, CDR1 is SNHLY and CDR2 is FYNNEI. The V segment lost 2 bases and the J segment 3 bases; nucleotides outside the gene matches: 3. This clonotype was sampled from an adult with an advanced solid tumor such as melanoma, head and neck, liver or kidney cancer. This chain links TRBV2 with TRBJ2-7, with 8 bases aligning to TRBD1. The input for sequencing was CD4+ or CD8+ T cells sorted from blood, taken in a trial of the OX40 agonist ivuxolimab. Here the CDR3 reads CASSEQGAVYEQYF. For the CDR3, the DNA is TGTGCCAGCAGTGAACAGGGGGCTGTCTACGAGCAGTACTTC.